This T cell receptor beta chain was sequenced for a study of T-cell reconstitution after alpha-beta-depleted transplantation in children (dated by TCRdb to 2016 to 2018). As for the study more broadly: Using TCR repertoire profiling, the study followed T-cell immune reconstitution in a quantitative way in children after TCRalphabeta/CD19-depleted allogeneic hematopoietic cell transplantation.

Concerning this clonotype itself: The antigen it binds to is not known. No quality values exist for individual bases; no much larger clone is one base distant.

Measured from the cysteine to the phenylalanine, the CDR3 is 14 residues long. The retained sequence is limited to the CDR3, 42 bases, with the frame set at the first base. The germline ends are 8 bases apart after V is trimmed by 1 base and J by 2 bases. The library came from PCR. The reads were generated on an Illumina HiSeq 2500. To normalize quantification of the TCRbeta repertoire, the TCR libraries were built with molecular barcoding that relied on unique molecular identifiers. The public reads were reprocessed in TCRdb via fastp at Q25 and MiXCR, keeping in-frame beta chains. Rows matching on CDR3 protein sequence are summarized as one entry with the most common DNA and genes. The sample records about 610,000 distinct CDR3 sequences, about 10% of which are singletons. The ten largest clones take up less than 5% of the sample.

Sample: PBMCs from the stem cell graft donor, taken from the stem cell graft. The chain is encoded by TRBV12-3 or TRBV12-4 joined to TRBJ1-2; the D gene is unclear. This receptor was taken from a human donor who donated a stem cell graft to a child with acute myeloid leukemia. The DNA sequence follows: TGTGCCAGCAGTTTAGGCGCATCGAACTATGGCTACACCTTC. Its protein product is CASSLGASNYGYTF.